The rows below give T cell receptor beta chains drawn from one sample of a study of beta chain features in type 1 diabetes. Sequencing was performed with immunoSEQ multiplex PCR; in TCRdb, only in-frame clones are kept and a portion is missing. This sample carries about 240,000 clones, about 14% of them seen once, and the ten largest clones take roughly 0.019%. Sequenced input: naive CD4+ T cells from blood. The source of these receptors is a man aged 25-45 years with type 1 diabetes. The CDR3 runs from the conserved cysteine through the conserved F or W.

J,V,CDR3
TRBJ1-2,TRBV2,CASSEALTGSYGYTF
TRBJ1-5,TRBV7-9,CASSPGQGGHF
TRBJ2-7,TRBV2,CASSVQGDYEQYF
TRBJ2-3,TRBV9,CASSVGSGSTDTQYF
TRBJ1-2,TRBV6-6,CASSYVQTTNYGYTF
TRBJ2-5,TRBV7-9,CASSLSRGGETQYF
TRBJ2-5,TRBV5-1,CASSVDRSETQYF
TRBJ1-2,TRBV27,CASSSRTANYGYTF
TRBJ2-5,TRBV9,CASSARQGFQETQYF
TRBJ2-3,TRBV29-1,CSVVRDSTDTQYF
TRBJ2-7,TRBV5-4,CASSFPGTYEQYF
TRBJ1-2,TRBV9,CASSLRTGGGGYTF
TRBJ1-2,TRBV6-5,CASSLQGGGYTF
TRBJ1-3,TRBV28,CASTKPGSGNTIYF
TRBJ1-5,TRBV7-9,CASSSYRGKGNQPQHF
TRBJ2-3,TRBV10-3,CAISGTSGSTDTQYF
TRBJ2-6,TRBV25-1,CASNETSLGANVLTF
TRBJ1-2,TRBV18,CASSLTGEVTNYGYTF
TRBJ2-5,TRBV5-6,CASSLLVNSQETQYF
TRBJ1-1,TRBV5-1,CASSSRGLRTEAFF
TRBJ1-2,TRBV5-6,CASSLRRQGGYGYTF
TRBJ2-1,TRBV5-1,CASSFTSAYYNEQFF
TRBJ2-5,TRBV10-3,CATGQGAIETQYF
TRBJ1-5,TRBV19,CASWQDRGNQPQHF
TRBJ1-2,TRBV29-1,CSVKSGAGDGYTF
TRBJ2-6,TRBV18,CASSPPRPSGANVLTF
TRBJ1-1,TRBV18,CASSPPSPMNTEAFF
TRBJ1-5,TRBV5-1,CASSLDRGNQPQHF
TRBJ1-6,TRBV7-9,CASSLGEGVALHF
TRBJ1-2,TRBV29-1,CSVDPQADGYTF
TRBJ2-2,TRBV5-1,CASSLEAGLAGELFF
TRBJ2-5,TRBV7-9,CASSLATGGQETQYF
TRBJ1-3,TRBV6-6,CASTTDRGDGNTIYF
TRBJ2-3,TRBV30,CAWGLAGGTDTQYF
TRBJ2-3,TRBV6-5,CASSYSSGRITDTQYF
TRBJ1-5,TRBV19,CATRGPATGGQPQHF
TRBJ2-6,TRBV12-5,CASGGRQGSGANVLTF
TRBJ2-7,TRBV7-6,CASSLGTRSYEQYF
TRBJ2-2,TRBV12-5,CASARGNTGELFF
TRBJ2-7,TRBV11-2,CASSARRLPTGSTYEQYF
TRBJ2-3,TRBV29-1,CSGGRTDTQYF
TRBJ1-6,TRBV6-1,CASSDRDNSPLHF